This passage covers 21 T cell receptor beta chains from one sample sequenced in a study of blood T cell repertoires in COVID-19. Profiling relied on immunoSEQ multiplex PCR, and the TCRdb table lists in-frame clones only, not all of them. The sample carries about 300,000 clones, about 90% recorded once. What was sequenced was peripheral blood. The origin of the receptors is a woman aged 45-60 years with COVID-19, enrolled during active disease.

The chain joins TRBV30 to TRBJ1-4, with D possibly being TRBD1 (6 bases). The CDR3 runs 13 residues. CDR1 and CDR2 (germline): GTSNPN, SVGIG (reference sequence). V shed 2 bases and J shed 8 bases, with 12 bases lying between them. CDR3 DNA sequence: TGTGCCTGGAGTACCCTGAGGGGGGAAAAACTGTTTTTT. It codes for CAWSTLRGEKLFF. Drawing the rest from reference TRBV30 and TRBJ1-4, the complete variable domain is SQTIHQWPATLVQPVGSPLSLECTVEGTSNPNLYWYRQAAGRGLQLLFYSVGIGQISSEVPQNLSASRPQDRQFILSSKKLLLSDSGFYLCAWSTLRGEKLFFGSGTQLSVL.

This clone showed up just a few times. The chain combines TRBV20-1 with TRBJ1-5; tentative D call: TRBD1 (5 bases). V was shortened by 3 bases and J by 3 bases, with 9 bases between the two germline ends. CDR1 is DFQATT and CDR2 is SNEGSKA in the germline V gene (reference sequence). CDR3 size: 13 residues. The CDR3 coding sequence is TGCAGTGCTAGTGGCAGGGACAATCAGCCCCAGCATTTT. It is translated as CSASGRDNQPQHF.

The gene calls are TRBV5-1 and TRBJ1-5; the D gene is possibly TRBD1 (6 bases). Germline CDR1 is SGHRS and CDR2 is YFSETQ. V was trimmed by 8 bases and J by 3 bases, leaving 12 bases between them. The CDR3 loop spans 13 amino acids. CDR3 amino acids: CASSRDTNQPQHF. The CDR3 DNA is TGCGCCAGTTCCCGGGACACCAATCAGCCCCAGCATTTT.

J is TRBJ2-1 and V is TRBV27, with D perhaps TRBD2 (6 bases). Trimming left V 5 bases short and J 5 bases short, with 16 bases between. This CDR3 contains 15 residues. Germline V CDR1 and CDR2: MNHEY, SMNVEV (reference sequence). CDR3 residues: CASSIRLGSDNEQFF. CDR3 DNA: TGTGCCAGCAGTATTCGACTAGGCTCTGACAATGAGCAGTTCTTC.

CDR3 amino acids: CASRITGTGDPYEQYF. The DNA of the CDR3 is TGCGCCAGCAGGATTACCGGGACAGGGGACCCCTACGAGCAGTACTTC. V usage is TRBV5-1 and J usage is TRBJ2-7, with 10 bases that match TRBD1. This CDR3 has 16 residues. The ends lost 5 bases at V and 2 bases at J; junction bases unmatched: 10. Per the germline V gene, CDR1 is SGHRS and CDR2 is YFSETQ.

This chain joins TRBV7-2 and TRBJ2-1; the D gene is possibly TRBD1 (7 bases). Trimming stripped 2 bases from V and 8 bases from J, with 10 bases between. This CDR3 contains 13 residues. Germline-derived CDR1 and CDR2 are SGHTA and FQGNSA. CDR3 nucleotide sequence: TGTGCCAGCAGCTTAACAGGGGACTATGAGCAGTTCTTC. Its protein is CASSLTGDYEQFF.

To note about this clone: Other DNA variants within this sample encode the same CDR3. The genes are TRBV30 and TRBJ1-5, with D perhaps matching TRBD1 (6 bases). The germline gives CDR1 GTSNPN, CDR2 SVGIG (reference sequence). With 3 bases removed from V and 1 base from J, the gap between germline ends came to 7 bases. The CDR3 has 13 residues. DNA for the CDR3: TGTGCCTGGAGCGGACAGAGCAATCAGCCCCAGCATTTT. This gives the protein CAWSGQSNQPQHF.

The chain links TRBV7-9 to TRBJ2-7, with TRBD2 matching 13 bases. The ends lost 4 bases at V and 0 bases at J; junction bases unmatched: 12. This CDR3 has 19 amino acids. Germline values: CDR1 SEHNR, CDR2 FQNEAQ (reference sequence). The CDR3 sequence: CASSSNDPGLAGYSYEQYF. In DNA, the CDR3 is TGTGCCAGCAGCTCAAACGATCCGGGACTAGCGGGGTACTCCTACGAGCAGTACTTC.

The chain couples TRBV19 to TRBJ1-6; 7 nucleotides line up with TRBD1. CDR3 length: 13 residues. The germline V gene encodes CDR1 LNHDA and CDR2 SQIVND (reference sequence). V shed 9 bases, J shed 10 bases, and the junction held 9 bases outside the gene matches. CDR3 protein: CASQGQPESPLHF. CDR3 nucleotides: TGTGCCAGCCAGGGACAGCCCGAATCACCCCTCCACTTT.

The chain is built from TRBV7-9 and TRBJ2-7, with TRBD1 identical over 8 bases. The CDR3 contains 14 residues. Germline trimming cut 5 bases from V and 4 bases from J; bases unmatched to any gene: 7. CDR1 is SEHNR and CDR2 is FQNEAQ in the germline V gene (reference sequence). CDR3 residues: CASSPGQGGYEQYF. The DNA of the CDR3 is TGTGCCAGCAGCCCAGGACAGGGAGGATACGAGCAGTACTTC.

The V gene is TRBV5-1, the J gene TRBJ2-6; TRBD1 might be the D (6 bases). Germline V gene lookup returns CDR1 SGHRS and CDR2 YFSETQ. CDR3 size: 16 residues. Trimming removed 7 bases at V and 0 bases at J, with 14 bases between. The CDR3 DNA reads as TGCGCCAGCGTACGGGACACTTTCTCTGGGGCCAACGTCCTGACTTTC. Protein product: CASVRDTFSGANVLTF.

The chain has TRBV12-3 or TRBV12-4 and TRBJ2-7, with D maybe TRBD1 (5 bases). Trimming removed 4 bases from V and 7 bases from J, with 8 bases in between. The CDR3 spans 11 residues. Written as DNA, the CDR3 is TGTGCCAGCAGTTACAGACAGGAGCAGTACTTC. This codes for CASSYRQEQYF.

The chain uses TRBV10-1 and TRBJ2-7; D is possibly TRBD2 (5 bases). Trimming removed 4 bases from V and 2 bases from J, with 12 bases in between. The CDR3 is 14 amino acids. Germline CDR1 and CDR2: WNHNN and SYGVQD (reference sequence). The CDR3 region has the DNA TGCGCCAGCAGTGGGGAAAGGGAGACCTACGAGCAGTACTTC. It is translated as CASSGERETYEQYF.

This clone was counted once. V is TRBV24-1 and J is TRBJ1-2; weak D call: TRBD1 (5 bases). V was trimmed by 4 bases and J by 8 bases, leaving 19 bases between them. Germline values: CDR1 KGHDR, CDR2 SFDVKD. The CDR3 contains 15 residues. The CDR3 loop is CATSDSGRDRRGYTF. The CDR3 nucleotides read TGTGCCACCAGTGACTCAGGCCGAGACAGACGAGGCTACACCTTC.

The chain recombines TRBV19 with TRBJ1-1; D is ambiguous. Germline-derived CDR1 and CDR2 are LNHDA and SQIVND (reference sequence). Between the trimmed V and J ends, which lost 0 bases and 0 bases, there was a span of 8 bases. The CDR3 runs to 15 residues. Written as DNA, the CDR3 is TGTGCCAGTAGTATAGACCCTCGGGTGAACACTGAAGCTTTCTTT. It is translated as CASSIDPRVNTEAFF.

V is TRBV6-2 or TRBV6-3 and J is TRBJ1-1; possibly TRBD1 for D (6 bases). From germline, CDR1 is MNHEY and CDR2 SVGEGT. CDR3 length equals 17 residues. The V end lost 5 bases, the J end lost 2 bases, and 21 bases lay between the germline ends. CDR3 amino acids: CASSDPPGGRGNTEAFF. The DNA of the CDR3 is TGTGCCAGCAGTGACCCTCCGGGGGGCAGGGGCAACACTGAAGCTTTCTTT.

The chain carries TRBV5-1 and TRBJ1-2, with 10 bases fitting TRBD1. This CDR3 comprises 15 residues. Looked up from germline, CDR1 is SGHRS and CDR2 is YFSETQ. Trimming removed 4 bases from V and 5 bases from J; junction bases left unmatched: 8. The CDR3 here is CASSAGQGSSYGYTF. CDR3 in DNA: TGCGCCAGCAGCGCGGGACAGGGGTCGAGTTATGGCTACACCTTC.

CDR3 loop: CASRRNRGRNTEAFF. The CDR3 DNA reads as TGTGCCAGCAGACGAAACAGGGGACGAAACACTGAAGCTTTCTTT. This chain uses TRBV14 with TRBJ1-1, with TRBD1 identical over 7 bases. The CDR3 consists of 15 residues. The germline CDR1 and CDR2 sequences are SGHDN and FVKESK. V dropped 6 bases and J dropped 2; count of bases not matched to a gene: 9.

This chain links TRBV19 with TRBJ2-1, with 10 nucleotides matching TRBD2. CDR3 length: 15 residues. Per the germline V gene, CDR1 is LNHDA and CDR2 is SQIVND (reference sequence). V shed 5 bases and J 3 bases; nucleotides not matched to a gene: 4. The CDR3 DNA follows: TGTGCCAGTAGTTTAGCGGGAGGTCTCTACAATGAGCAGTTCTTC. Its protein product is CASSLAGGLYNEQFF.

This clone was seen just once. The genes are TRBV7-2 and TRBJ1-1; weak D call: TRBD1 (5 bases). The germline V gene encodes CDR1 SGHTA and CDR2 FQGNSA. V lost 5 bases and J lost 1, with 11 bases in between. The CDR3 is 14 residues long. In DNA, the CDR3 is TGTGCCAGCAGCCCCCGGGGGACGAACACTGAAGCTTTCTTT. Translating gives CASSPRGTNTEAFF.

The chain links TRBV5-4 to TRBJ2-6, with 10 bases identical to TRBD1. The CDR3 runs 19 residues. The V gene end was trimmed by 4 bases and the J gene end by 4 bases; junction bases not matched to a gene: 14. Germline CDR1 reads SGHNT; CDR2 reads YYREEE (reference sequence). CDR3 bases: TGTGCCAGCAGCCGCCTATTGGGACAGGGGCTCTTGGGGGCCAACGTCCTGACTTTC. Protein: CASSRLLGQGLLGANVLTF.